One and the same sample provided the 6 T cell receptor beta chains below, sequenced in a study of PD-1 blockade in classical Hodgkin lymphoma (dated by TCRdb to 2018 to 2021). Interpreted using the paper, the time point label stands for: cycle 4 day 1 (C4D1), after about 6 weeks of nivolumab. Relapse after autologous stem cell transplantation had occurred in all trial patients, and cohorts A, B and C were distinguished by prior brentuximab vedotin exposure. Library method: the immunoSEQ multiplex PCR assay. This is the immuneACCESS table as TCRdb keeps it, with only in-frame sequences that have V and J called. A part of the clones is gone; compared with another copy, unresolved V genes explain less than half, and the rest is unexplained. For this sample there are approximately 65,000 clones; about 89% appear just once. The ten biggest clones cover about a tenth of the sample. The starting material was peripheral blood mononuclear cells (PBMCs), obtained before the fourth cycle of nivolumab. These TCRs come from a human donor with classical Hodgkin lymphoma.

This rearrangement joins TRBV19 to TRBJ2-1; D gene ambiguous. Deletions cut 4 bases from V and 3 bases from J, with 22 bases between. The CDR3 runs 18 residues. Looked up from germline, CDR1 is LNHDA and CDR2 is SQIVND (reference sequence). The CDR3 region is CASSTFPLWDGLYNEQFF. DNA for the CDR3: TGTGCCAGTAGTACATTCCCGCTTTGGGATGGGCTCTACAATGAGCAGTTCTTC.

This chain's CDR3 is CASSLSPTYEQYF. In DNA, the CDR3 is TGCGCCAGCAGCTTGTCCCCGACCTACGAGCAGTACTTC. The gene calls are TRBV5-1 and TRBJ2-7, with no clear D. This CDR3 is 13 amino acids long. Trimming pared 1 base from V and 2 bases from J, leaving 7 bases between. The germline V gene encodes CDR1 SGHRS and CDR2 YFSETQ.

This sequence joins TRBV11-2 and TRBJ2-5; D ambiguous. CDR3 size: 11 residues. V lost 3 bases to trimming and J lost 1 base, with 0 bases between them. Germline loops: CDR1 SGHAT, CDR2 FQNNGV. CDR3 region: CASSFQETQYF. CDR3 sequence (DNA): TGTGCCAGCAGCTTCCAAGAGACCCAGTACTTC.

J is TRBJ2-3 and V is TRBV5-1, with D perhaps TRBD1 or TRBD2 (5 bases each). Germline V gene lookup returns CDR1 SGHRS and CDR2 YFSETQ. V gave up 3 bases and J gave up 6 bases, with 17 bases separating them. The CDR3 runs 15 residues. The CDR3 region is CASSWGPVNLDTQYF. The CDR3 nucleotides read TGCGCCAGCAGCTGGGGACCGGTTAATCTGGATACGCAGTATTTT. The entire variable domain, with the rest obtained from reference TRBV5-1 and TRBJ2-3, is as follows: KAGVTQTPRYLIKTRGQQVTLSCSPISGHRSVSWYQQTPGQGLQFLFEYFSETQRNKGNFPGRFSGRQFSNSRSEMNVSTLELGDSALYLCASSWGPVNLDTQYFGPGTRLTVL.

The V and J genes are TRBV5-1 and TRBJ2-2; D unclear. With 0 bases removed from V and 6 bases from J, the gap between germline ends came to 6 bases. The CDR3 is made up of 13 amino acids. Germline-derived CDR1 and CDR2 are SGHRS and YFSETQ. The CDR3 region is CASSLASPGELFF. The CDR3, as DNA: TGCGCCAGCAGCTTGGCTTCCCCCGGGGAGCTGTTTTTT. The full variable domain, with the rest looked up from reference TRBV5-1 and TRBJ2-2, is KAGVTQTPRYLIKTRGQQVTLSCSPISGHRSVSWYQQTPGQGLQFLFEYFSETQRNKGNFPGRFSGRQFSNSRSEMNVSTLELGDSALYLCASSLASPGELFFGEGSRLTVL.

This rearrangement joins TRBV21-1 to TRBJ1-6; the D call of TRBD1 is as the table states it, not checked on the DNA. TRBV21-1 counts as a pseudogene. There are 15 residues in the CDR3. Written as DNA, the CDR3 is TGTGCCAGCAGCAATTCTCGACAGGAACATTCACCCCTCCACTTT. Its protein is CASSNSRQEHSPLHF.